This TCR beta chain is drawn from a study of blood T cell repertoires in COVID-19. Sequenced by immunoSEQ multiplex PCR; TCRdb stores in-frame clones only, minus some. The sample shows about 47,000 clones, roughly 83% of them seen only once. The CDR3 consists of 13 residues. Per germline, CDR1 SGHTA and CDR2 FQGTGA. The V end lost 2 bases, the J end lost 4 bases, and 6 bases lay between the germline ends. The chain joins TRBV7-3 to TRBJ2-1, with D hard to call. The TCR was taken from a man aged 45-65 years with acute or convalescent COVID-19. Material: peripheral blood. CDR3 residues: CASSLQAYNEQFF. The DNA of the CDR3 is TGTGCCAGCAGCTTACAGGCGTACAATGAGCAGTTCTTC.